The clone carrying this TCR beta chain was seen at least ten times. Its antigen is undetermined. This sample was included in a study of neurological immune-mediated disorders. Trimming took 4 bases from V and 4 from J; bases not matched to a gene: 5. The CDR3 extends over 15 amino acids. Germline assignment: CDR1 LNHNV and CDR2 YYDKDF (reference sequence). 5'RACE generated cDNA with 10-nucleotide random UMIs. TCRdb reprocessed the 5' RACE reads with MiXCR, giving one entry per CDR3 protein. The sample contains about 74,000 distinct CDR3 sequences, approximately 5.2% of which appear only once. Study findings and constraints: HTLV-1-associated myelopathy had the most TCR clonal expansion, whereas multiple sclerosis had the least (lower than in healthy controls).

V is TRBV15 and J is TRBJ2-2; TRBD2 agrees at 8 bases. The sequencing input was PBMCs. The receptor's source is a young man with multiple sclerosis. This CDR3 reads CATSTPGGPTGELFF. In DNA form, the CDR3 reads TGTGCCACCAGCACGCCGGGGGGGCCCACCGGGGAGCTGTTTTTT.